The 2 T cell receptor beta chains below all came from one sample that was sequenced in a study of Ad26.COV2.S vaccination and SARS-CoV-2 variants. Sequencing used immunoSEQ multiplex PCR; TCRdb keeps in-frame clones, though not all of them. The table includes around 100,000 clones, 82% detected once. The input for sequencing was peripheral blood, taken after recovery from COVID-19. The source of these receptors is a human donor who had recovered from COVID-19.

This clone was observed once. The chain links TRBV5-1 to TRBJ1-1; maybe TRBD1 (5 bases). This CDR3 spans 14 amino acids. Germline values: CDR1 SGHRS, CDR2 YFSETQ. The V end lost 6 bases, the J end lost 0 bases, and 12 bases lay between the germline ends. The CDR3 loop reads CASKGEDMNTEAFF. The CDR3 region has the DNA TGCGCCAGCAAAGGGGAAGATATGAACACTGAAGCTTTCTTT. Looking up the rest from reference TRBV5-1 and TRBJ1-1 gives the full variable domain: KAGVTQTPRYLIKTRGQQVTLSCSPISGHRSVSWYQQTPGQGLQFLFEYFSETQRNKGNFPGRFSGRQFSNSRSEMNVSTLELGDSALYLCASKGEDMNTEAFFGQGTRLTVV.

The chain has TRBV5-1 and TRBJ2-7, with unresolved D. CDR1 and CDR2 from the germline V gene are SGHRS and YFSETQ. The CDR3 contains 13 residues. Trimming pared 0 bases from V and 1 base from J, leaving 5 bases between. DNA for the CDR3: TGCGCCAGCAGCTTGGAAGCATCCTACGAGCAGTACTTC. The encoded protein is CASSLEASYEQYF.